The present TCR beta chain was sequenced within a study of beta chain features in type 1 diabetes. General observations from the study: TCRB CDR3s from Type 1 diabetes patients were moderately but significantly shorter in all four CD4+ subsets. Patients' naive, central memory and Treg TCRB repertoires seemed closer to one another than those of healthy donors. Among type 1 diabetes patients, VDJ junctions had fewer insertions and more deletions.

Using CD45RO/CCR7/CD25/CD127/CD95/CD27, CD4+ naive, central memory, regulatory and stem cell-like memory cells were sorted. Sorted populations all exceeded 98% purity. As every portion of the isolated RNA was reverse transcribed, the sequencing read expressed TCRB transcripts. Sequencing was performed with immunoSEQ multiplex PCR; in TCRdb, only in-frame clones are kept and a portion is missing. The sample lists some 350,000 clones; roughly 14% were seen once. The sample holds a few counts of this clone. Its antigen is currently unknown. Germline is not matched at one junction end, which may reflect a read error. The CDR3 is 16 residues long. The germline CDR1 and CDR2 sequences are KGHSH and LQKENI.

Sequencing input: naive CD4+ T cells from blood. The source is a woman under 30 with type 1 diabetes. The J gene is TRBJ2-1, the V gene TRBV18; TRBD1 might be the D (5 bases). CDR3 residues: CASSPQEGVRYSEQFF. DNA of the CDR3: TGTGCCAGCTCACCCCAAGAAGGGGTCCGATACAGTGAGCAGTTCTTC. The full variable domain, completed using reference TRBV18 and TRBJ2-1, is NAGVMQNPRHLVRRRGQEARLRCSPMKGHSHVYWYRQLPEEGLKFMVYLQKENIIDESGMPKERFSAEFPKEGPSILRIQQVVRGDSAAYFCASSPQEGVRYSEQFFGPGTRLTVL.